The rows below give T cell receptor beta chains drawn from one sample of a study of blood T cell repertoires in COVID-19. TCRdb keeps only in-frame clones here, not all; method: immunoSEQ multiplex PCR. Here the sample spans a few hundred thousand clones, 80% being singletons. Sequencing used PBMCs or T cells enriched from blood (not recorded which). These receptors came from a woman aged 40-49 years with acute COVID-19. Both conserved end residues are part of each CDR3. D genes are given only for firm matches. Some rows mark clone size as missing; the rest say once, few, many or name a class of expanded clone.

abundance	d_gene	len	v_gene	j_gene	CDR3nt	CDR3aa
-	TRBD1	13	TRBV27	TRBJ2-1	TGTGCCAGCAGCGGGACAGGGGGCAATGAGCAGTTCTTC	CASSGTGGNEQFF
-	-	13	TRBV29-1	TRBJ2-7	TGCAGCGTTGGAGGGAGGACACACTACGAGCAGTACTTC	CSVGGRTHYEQYF
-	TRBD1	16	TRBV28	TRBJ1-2	TGTGCCAGCAGTTTAGATGGGACAGGGGGATGGTATGGCTACACCTTC	CASSLDGTGGWYGYTF
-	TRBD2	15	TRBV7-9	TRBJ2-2	TGTGCCAGCAATTCAGCGGGGGGCGACACCGGGGAGCTGTTTTTT	CASNSAGGDTGELFF
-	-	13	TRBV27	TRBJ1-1	TGTGCCAGCAGTGATAACTTATCGGCTGAAGCTTTCTTT	CASSDNLSAEAFF
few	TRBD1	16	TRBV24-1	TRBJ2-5	TGTGCCACCAGTGCCTTGTTAGGGGGCGGTGAAGAGACCCAGTACTTC	CATSALLGGGEETQYF
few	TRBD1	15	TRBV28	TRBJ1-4	TGTGCCAGCAGTACCGCAGGGGGCGTGAATGAAAAACTGTTTTTT	CASSTAGGVNEKLFF
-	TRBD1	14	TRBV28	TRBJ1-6	TGTGCCAGCAGTACGACAGGGCGGGTGTGGACCCTCCACTTT	CASSTTGRVWTLHF
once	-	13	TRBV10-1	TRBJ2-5	TGCGCCAGCAGCCGGGAGTACCAAGAGACCCAGTACTTC	CASSREYQETQYF
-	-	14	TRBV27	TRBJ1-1	TGTGCCAGCAGTTTATTTCCACCCGGGAGGCGCGCTTTCTTT	CASSLFPPGRRAFF
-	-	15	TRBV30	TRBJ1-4	TGTGCCTGGAGTGGGACAGCTATGGGTAATGAAAAACTGTTTTTT	CAWSGTAMGNEKLFF
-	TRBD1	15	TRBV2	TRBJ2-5	TGTGCCAGCAGTGGAGCGACAGGGCGGAGGGAGACCCAGTACTTC	CASSGATGRRETQYF
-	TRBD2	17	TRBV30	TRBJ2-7	TGTGCCTGGAGTTTATTTAGCGGGACTAGCGACTCCTACGAGCAGTACTTC	CAWSLFSGTSDSYEQYF
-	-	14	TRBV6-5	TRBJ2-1	TGTGCCAGCAGTTACCGGCCAGGGGACGGTGAGCAGTTCTTC	CASSYRPGDGEQFF
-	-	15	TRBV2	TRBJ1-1	TGTGCCAGCAACAGCCAGGGAGGGGGGAACACTGAAGCTTTCTTT	CASNSQGGGNTEAFF
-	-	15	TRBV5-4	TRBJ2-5	TGTGCCAGCAGCTTGGGCGCGGGGATCCAAGAGACCCAGTACTTC	CASSLGAGIQETQYF
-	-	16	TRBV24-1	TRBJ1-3	TGTGCCACCAGTGATCCGGGACACAACTCTGGAAACACCATATATTTT	CATSDPGHNSGNTIYF
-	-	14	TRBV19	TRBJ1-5	TGTGCCAGTAGTATAGACAGGGGTAATCAGCCCCAGCATTTT	CASSIDRGNQPQHF
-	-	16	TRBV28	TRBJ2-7	TGTGCCAGCAGATACTCGCGGGTTTCAAGCTCCTACGAGCAGTACTTC	CASRYSRVSSSYEQYF
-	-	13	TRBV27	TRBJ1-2	TGTGCCAGCAGGTTCACAGGGTGGGATGGCTACACCTTC	CASRFTGWDGYTF
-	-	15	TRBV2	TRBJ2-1	TGTGCCAGCATGGTTTCCGGGGGCTCCTACAATGAGCAGTTCTTC	CASMVSGGSYNEQFF
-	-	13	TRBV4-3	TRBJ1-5	TGCGCCAGCAGCCAAGATTTCGATCAGCCCCAGCATTTT	CASSQDFDQPQHF
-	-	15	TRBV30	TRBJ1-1	TGTGCCTGGAGTGTACTACTGGCAGTCAACACTGAAGCTTTCTTT	CAWSVLLAVNTEAFF
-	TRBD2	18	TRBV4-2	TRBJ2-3	TGTGCCAGCAGCCAAGATCCCGACAGTAGCGGGGGAGCAGATACGCAGTATTTT	CASSQDPDSSGGADTQYF
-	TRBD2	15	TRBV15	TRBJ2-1	TGTGCCACCAGCAGGAGGGGACTAGGAGACGATGAGCAGTTCTTC	CATSRRGLGDDEQFF
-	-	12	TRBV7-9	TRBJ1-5	TGTGCCAGCAGCCCGGGAGGTTCACCCCAGCATTTT	CASSPGGSPQHF
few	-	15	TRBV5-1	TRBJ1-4	TGCGCCAGCAGTCTCACAGGGCGCGCTAATGAAAAACTGTTTTTT	CASSLTGRANEKLFF
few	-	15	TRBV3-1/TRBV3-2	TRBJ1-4	TGTGCCAGCAGCCCCTATTATGGGGGGAATGAAAAACTGTTTTTT	CASSPYYGGNEKLFF
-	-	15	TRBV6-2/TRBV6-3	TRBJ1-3	TGTGCCAGCAGTCTTCCGGGAACCTCTGGAAACACCATATATTTT	CASSLPGTSGNTIYF
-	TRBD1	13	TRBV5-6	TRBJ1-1	TGTGCCAGCAGCGGGACAGGGGAAACTGAAGCTTTCTTT	CASSGTGETEAFF
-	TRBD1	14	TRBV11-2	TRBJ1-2	TGTGCCAGCAGCTTAGGGACAGGGGTTTATGGCTACACCTTC	CASSLGTGVYGYTF
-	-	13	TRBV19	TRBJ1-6	TGTGCCAGTAGCATGGAGTGGAATTCACCCCTCCACTTT	CASSMEWNSPLHF
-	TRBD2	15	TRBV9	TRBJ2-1	TGTGCCAGCAGTCGCGGGGGAAGCTCCTACAATGAGCAGTTCTTC	CASSRGGSSYNEQFF
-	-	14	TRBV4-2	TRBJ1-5	TGTGCCAGCAGCCAAGAACAGGGAGATCAGCCCCAGCATTTT	CASSQEQGDQPQHF
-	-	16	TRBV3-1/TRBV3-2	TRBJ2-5	TGTGCCAGCAGCCTAGATAACGGGGGAGCAGGGGAGACCCAGTACTTC	CASSLDNGGAGETQYF
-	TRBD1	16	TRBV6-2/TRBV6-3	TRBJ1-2	TGTGCCAGCAGTTACGACCGGGACAGGGGAATCTATGGCTACACCTTC	CASSYDRDRGIYGYTF
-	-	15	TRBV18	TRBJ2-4	TGTGCCAGCTCACCACAGGCGGTAGCCAAAAACATTCAGTACTTC	CASSPQAVAKNIQYF
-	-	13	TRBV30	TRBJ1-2	TGTGCCTGGAGTGTAGATACTGACTATGGCTACACCTTC	CAWSVDTDYGYTF
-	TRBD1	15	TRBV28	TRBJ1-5	TGTGCCAGCAGGAGGACAGGGGTGAGCAATCAGCCCCAGCATTTT	CASRRTGVSNQPQHF
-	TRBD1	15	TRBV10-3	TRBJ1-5	TGTGCCATCAGCGGAGTGGCAGACAGGGGGGAACCCCAGCATTTT	CAISGVADRGEPQHF
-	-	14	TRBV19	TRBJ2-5	TGTGCCAGTAGTCGGTGGAGCGGAAAAGAGACCCAGTACTTC	CASSRWSGKETQYF
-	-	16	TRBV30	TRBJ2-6	TGTGCCTGGAGTGTATATGGCCGATCTGGGGCCAACGTCCTGACTTTC	CAWSVYGRSGANVLTF
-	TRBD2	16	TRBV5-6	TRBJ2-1	TGTGCCAGCAGCAGCGAACTAGCGGGGGGGCGCAATGAGCAGTTCTTC	CASSSELAGGRNEQFF
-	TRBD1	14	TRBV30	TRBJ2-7	TGTGCCTGGAGTGTAATGGGGACAGGGAACGAGCAGTACTTC	CAWSVMGTGNEQYF
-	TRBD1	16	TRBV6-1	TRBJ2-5	TGTGCCAGCAGTGATTGGGGGACAGGGGTCCAAGAGACCCAGTACTTC	CASSDWGTGVQETQYF
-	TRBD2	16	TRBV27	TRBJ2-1	TGTGCCAGCAGTCCCGCGGGGGGACTAGTGGGGAATGAGCAGTTCTTC	CASSPAGGLVGNEQFF
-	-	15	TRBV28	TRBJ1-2	TGTGCCAGCAGTTTCAGAGCGAGATCTAACTATGGCTACACCTTC	CASSFRARSNYGYTF
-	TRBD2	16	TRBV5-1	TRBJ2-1	TGCGCCAGCAGCTCGGGGGGGGCCAGCTCCTACAATGAGCAGTTCTTC	CASSSGGASSYNEQFF
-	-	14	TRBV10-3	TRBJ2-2	TGTGCCATCTCCTCGGCAGGCGACACCGGGGAGCTGTTTTTT	CAISSAGDTGELFF
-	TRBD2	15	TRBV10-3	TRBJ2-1	TGTGCCATCAGTGAGTCGGTAGCGGGGGTCGGGGAGCAGTTCTTC	CAISESVAGVGEQFF
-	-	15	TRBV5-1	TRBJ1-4	TGCGCCAGCAGCCCAACAGGACCAACTAATGAAAAACTGTTTTTT	CASSPTGPTNEKLFF
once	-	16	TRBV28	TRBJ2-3	TGTGCCAGCAGTTTAACGGCGGGGAGGATCACAGATACGCAGTATTTT	CASSLTAGRITDTQYF
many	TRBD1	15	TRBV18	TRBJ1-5	TGTGCCAGCTCACCCTCATGGGACAGGGGTCAGCCCCAGCATTTT	CASSPSWDRGQPQHF